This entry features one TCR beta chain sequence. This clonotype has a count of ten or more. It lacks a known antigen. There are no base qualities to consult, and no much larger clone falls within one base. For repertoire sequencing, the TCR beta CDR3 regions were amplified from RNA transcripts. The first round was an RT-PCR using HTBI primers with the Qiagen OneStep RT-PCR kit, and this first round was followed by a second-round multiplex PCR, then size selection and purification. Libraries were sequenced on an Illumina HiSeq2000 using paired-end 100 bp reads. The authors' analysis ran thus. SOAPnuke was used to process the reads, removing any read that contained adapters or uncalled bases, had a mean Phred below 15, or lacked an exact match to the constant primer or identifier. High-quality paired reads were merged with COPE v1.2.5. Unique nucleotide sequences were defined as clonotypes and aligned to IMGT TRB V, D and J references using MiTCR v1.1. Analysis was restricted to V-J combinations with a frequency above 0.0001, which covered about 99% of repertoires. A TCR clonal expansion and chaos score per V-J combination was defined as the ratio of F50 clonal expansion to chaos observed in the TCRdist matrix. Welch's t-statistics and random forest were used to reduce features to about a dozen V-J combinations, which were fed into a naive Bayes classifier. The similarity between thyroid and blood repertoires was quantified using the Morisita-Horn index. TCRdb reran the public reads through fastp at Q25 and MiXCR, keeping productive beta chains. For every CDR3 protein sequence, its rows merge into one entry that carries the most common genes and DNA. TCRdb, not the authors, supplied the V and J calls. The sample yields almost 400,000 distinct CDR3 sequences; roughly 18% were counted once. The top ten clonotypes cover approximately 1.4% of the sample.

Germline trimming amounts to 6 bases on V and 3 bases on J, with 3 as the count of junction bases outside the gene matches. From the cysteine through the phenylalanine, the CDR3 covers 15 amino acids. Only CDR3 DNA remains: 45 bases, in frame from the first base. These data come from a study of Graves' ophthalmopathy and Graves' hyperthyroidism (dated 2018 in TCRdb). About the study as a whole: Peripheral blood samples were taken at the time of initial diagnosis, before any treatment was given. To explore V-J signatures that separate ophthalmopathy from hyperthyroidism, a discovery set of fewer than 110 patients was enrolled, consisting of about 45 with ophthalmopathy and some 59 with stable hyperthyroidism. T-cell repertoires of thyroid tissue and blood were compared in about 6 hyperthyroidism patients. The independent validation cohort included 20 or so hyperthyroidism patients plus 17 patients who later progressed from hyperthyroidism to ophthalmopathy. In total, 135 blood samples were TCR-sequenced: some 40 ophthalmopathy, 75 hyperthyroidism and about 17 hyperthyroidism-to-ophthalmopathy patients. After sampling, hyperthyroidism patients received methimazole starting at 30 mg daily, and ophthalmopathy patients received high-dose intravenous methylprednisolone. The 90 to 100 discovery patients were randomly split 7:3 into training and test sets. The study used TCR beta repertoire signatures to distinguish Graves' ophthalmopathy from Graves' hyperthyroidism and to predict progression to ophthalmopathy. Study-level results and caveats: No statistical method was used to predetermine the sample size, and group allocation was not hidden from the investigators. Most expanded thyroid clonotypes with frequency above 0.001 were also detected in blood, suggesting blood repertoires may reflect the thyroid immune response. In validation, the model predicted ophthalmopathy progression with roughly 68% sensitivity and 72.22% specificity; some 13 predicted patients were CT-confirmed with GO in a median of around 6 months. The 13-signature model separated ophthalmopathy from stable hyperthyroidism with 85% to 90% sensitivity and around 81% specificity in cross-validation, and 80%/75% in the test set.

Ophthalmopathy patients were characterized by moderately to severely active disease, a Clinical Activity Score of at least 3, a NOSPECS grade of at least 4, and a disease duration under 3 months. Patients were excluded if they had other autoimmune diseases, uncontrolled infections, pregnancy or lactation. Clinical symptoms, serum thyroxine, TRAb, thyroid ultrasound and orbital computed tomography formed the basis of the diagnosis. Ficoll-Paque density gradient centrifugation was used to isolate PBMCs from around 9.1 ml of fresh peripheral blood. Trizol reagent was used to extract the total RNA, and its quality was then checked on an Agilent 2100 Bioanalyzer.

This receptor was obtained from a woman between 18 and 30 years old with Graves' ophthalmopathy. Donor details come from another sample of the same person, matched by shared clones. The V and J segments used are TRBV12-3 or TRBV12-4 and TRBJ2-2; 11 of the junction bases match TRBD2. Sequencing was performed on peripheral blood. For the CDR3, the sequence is CASSRTSGYTGELFF. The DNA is TGTGCCAGCAGCCGGACTAGCGGGTACACCGGGGAGCTGTTTTTT.